These T cell receptor beta chains were read from a single sample in a study of OX40 agonist ivuxolimab in advanced cancers. This table comes from immunoSEQ multiplex PCR, and its TCRdb copy is limited to in-frame clones, with some not included. This table holds roughly 97,000 clones, about 86% found once. This specimen was CD4+ or CD8+ T cells sorted from blood, taken in a trial of the OX40 agonist ivuxolimab. The receptors were sampled from an adult with an advanced solid tumor such as melanoma, head and neck, liver or kidney cancer. Both conserved end residues are part of each CDR3. D genes are given only for firm matches. Clone size is not always given. Where it is, it says once, few, many or a class for expanded clones.

TGCGCCAGCAGCCCGAGACTAGGCCAAGAGACCCAGTACTTC | CASSPRLGQETQYF | TRBJ2-5 | - | TRBV5-1 | -
TGTGCCAGCAGCTTAGTCATCGGTGAGACCCAGTACTTC | CASSLVIGETQYF | TRBJ2-5 | - | TRBV11-2 | -
TGTGCCAGCAGCAAAGTTGTAGGGAAGAACACTGAAGCTTTCTTT | CASSKVVGKNTEAFF | TRBJ1-1 | - | TRBV21-1 | -
TGTGCCAGCAGCTCGTTAGTGGGGGCAGACACCGGGGAGCTGTTTTTT | CASSSLVGADTGELFF | TRBJ2-2 | few | TRBV7-6 | -
TGTGCCACCAGCAGACCCCGGGCCTTGGCCGGGGAGCTGTTTTTT | CATSRPRALAGELFF | TRBJ2-2 | - | TRBV15 | -
TGTGCCAGCAGCAAAGAAGACACCGTCTACGAGCAGTACTTC | CASSKEDTVYEQYF | TRBJ2-7 | - | TRBV21-1 | -
TGTGCCAGCAGCTTAGGGGTGGGTGGGGGGATTGAGCCCCAGCATTTT | CASSLGVGGGIEPQHF | TRBJ1-5 | - | TRBV7-6 | -
TGTGCCAGCAGCTTGGCCAAAAGGCTAGCGGGAGGTAATGAGCAGTTCTTC | CASSLAKRLAGGNEQFF | TRBJ2-1 | - | TRBV5-6 | TRBD2
TGTGCCAGCAGCCTCGATTATAGCCCTTACAATGAGCAGTTCTTC | CASSLDYSPYNEQFF | TRBJ2-1 | - | TRBV11-3 | -
TGTGCCAGCAGCCATTTAGGAGCCTACGAGCAGTACTTC | CASSHLGAYEQYF | TRBJ2-7 | - | TRBV5-5 | -
TGTGCCAGCAGCTTGGCAAGGTGGCGGTATGCGAACTATGGCTACACCTTC | CASSLARWRYANYGYTF | TRBJ1-2 | - | TRBV5-6 | -
TGTGCCAGCTCTCAGGACCGCGAGCAGTACTTC | CASSQDREQYF | TRBJ2-7 | - | TRBV18 | -
TGTGCCAGCTCACAGACAGGGGAGAATGAAAAACTGTTTTTT | CASSQTGENEKLFF | TRBJ1-4 | - | TRBV18 | TRBD1
TGTGCCAGCAGCCCTCACCGCGGGGGAGGGATGGACACTGAAGCTTTCTTT | CASSPHRGGGMDTEAFF | TRBJ1-1 | once | TRBV11-2 | -
TGTGCCATCAGTGAAGGAGGGTACGAGCAGTACTTC | CAISEGGYEQYF | TRBJ2-7 | - | TRBV10-3 | -
TGTGCCAGCAGACGAACACAGGGGGCCGCCTACGAGCAGTACTTC | CASRRTQGAAYEQYF | TRBJ2-7 | once | TRBV6-1 | TRBD1
TGTGCCAGCAGCTTCAGGGGAAGGGAGACCCAGTACTTC | CASSFRGRETQYF | TRBJ2-5 | - | TRBV5-6 | -
TGTGCCAGCAGCCCCACCAGGGTGGAGTACACTGAAGCTTTCTTT | CASSPTRVEYTEAFF | TRBJ1-1 | - | TRBV9 | -
TGCGCCAGCAGCGTGGGGGACGTCGGCTACACCTTC | CASSVGDVGYTF | TRBJ1-2 | - | TRBV5-1 | -
TGTGCCAGCAGCTACAGGGATCCAGGCGAAAGTGGCTCTGGGGCCAACGTCCTGACTTTC | CASSYRDPGESGSGANVLTF | TRBJ2-6 | once | TRBV5-5 | -
TGTGCCAGCAGTCGCGCAGGACTAGCGGGAGGTGGCACAGATACGCAGTATTTT | CASSRAGLAGGGTDTQYF | TRBJ2-3 | - | TRBV2 | TRBD2
TGTGCTAGCAGCTCTCACGCAAAGGATACGCAGTATTTT | CASSSHAKDTQYF | TRBJ2-3 | - | TRBV7-7 | -
TGTGCCAGCAGTGAATGGTCTAGGGCAGGAACGGTCGATGAGCAGTTCTTC | CASSEWSRAGTVDEQFF | TRBJ2-1 | - | TRBV6-1 | -
TGTGCCAGCAGTGATTATAACAGGGGGCGCGAGGGCAATCAGCCCCAGCATTTT | CASSDYNRGREGNQPQHF | TRBJ1-5 | - | TRBV6-1 | TRBD1
TGTGCCTGTGGGGGGGCTGGGGCCAACGTCCTGACTTTC | CACGGAGANVLTF | TRBJ2-6 | - | TRBV30 | TRBD2
TGTGCCATCAGTGAACCGGGTCAGCCCCAGCATTTT | CAISEPGQPQHF | TRBJ1-5 | - | TRBV10-3 | -
TGTGCCAGCAGCATACACAATGAGCAGTTCTTC | CASSIHNEQFF | TRBJ2-1 | - | TRBV7-2 | -
TGTGCCAGCAGCTTAGTGGACGGGCCCCAGCATTTT | CASSLVDGPQHF | TRBJ1-5 | - | TRBV7-9 | -